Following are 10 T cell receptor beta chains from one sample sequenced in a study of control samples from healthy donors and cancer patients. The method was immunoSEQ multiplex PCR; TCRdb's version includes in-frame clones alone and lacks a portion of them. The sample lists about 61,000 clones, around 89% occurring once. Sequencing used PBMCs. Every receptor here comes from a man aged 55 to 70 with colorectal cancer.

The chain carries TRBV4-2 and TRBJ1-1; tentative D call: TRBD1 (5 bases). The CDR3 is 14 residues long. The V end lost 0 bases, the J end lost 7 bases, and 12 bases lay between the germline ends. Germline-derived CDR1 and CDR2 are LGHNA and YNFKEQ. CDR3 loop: CASSQESRTLEAFF. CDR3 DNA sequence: TGTGCCAGCAGCCAAGAGTCCCGGACACTTGAAGCTTTCTTT.

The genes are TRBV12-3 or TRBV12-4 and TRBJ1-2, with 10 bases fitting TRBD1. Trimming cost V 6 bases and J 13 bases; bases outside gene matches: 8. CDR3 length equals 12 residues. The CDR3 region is CASSDRGQSGTF. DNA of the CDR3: TGTGCCAGCAGCGACAGGGGGCAATCTGGCACCTTC.

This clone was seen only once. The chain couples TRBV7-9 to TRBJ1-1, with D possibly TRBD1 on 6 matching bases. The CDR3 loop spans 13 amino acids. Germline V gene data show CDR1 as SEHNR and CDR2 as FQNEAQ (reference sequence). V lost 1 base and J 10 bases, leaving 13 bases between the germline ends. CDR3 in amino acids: CASSLGGPGGAFF. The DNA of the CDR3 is TGTGCCAGCAGCTTAGGGGGGCCCGGGGGAGCTTTCTTT.

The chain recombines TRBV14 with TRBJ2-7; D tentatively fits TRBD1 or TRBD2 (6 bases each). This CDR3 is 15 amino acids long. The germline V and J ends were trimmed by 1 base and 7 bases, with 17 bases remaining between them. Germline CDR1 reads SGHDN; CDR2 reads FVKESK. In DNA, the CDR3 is TGTGCCAGCAGCCAAGGGGGGGCCGGGAAGCGGGAGCAGTACTTC. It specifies CASSQGGAGKREQYF.

In DNA form, the CDR3 reads TGTGCCAGCAGTTTAGCTAGCGGGGGAGAAAAAGAGACCCAGTACTTC. Protein: CASSLASGGEKETQYF. This chain joins TRBV27 and TRBJ2-5, with TRBD2 identical over 10 bases. Germline V gene lookup returns CDR1 MNHEY and CDR2 SMNVEV (reference sequence). J gave up 3 bases and V 2 bases, and 6 bases lay outside the gene matches. The CDR3 covers 16 residues.

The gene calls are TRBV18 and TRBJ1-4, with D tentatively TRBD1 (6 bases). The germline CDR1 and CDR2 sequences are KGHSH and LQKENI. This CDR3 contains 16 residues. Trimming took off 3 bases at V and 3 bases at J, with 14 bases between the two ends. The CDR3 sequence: CASSPQGQTSNEKLFF. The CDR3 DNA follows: TGTGCCAGCTCACCTCAAGGACAGACATCTAATGAAAAACTGTTTTTT. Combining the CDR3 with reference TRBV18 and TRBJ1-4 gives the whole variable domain NAGVMQNPRHLVRRRGQEARLRCSPMKGHSHVYWYRQLPEEGLKFMVYLQKENIIDESGMPKERFSAEFPKEGPSILRIQQVVRGDSAAYFCASSPQGQTSNEKLFFGSGTQLSVL.

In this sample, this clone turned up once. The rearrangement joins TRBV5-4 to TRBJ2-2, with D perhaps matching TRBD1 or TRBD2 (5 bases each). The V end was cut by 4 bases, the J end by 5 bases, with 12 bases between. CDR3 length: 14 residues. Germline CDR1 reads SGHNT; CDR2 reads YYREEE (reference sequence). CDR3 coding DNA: TGTGCCAGCAGCAGGGACCTCTTAACCGGGGAGCTGTTTTTT. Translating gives CASSRDLLTGELFF. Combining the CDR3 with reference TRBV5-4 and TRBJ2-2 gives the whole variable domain ETGVTQSPTHLIKTRGQQVTLRCSSQSGHNTVSWYQQALGQGPQFIFQYYREEENGRGNFPPRFSGLQFPNYSSELNVNALELDDSALYLCASSRDLLTGELFFGEGSRLTVL.

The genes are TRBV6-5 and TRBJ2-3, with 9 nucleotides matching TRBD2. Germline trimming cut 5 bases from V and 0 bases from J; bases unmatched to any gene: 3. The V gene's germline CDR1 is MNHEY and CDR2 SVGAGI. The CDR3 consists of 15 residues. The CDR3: CASSRGGVSTDTQYF. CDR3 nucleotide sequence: TGTGCCAGCAGTCGCGGGGGGGTTAGCACAGATACGCAGTATTTT.

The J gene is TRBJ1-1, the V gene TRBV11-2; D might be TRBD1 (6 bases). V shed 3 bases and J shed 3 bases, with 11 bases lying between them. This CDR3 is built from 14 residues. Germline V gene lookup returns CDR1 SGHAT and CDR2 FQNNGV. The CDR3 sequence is CASSLDGQYTEAFF. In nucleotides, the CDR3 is TGTGCCAGCAGCTTGGATGGACAGTACACTGAAGCTTTCTTT. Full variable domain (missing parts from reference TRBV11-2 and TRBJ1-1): EAGVAQSPRYKIIEKRQSVAFWCNPISGHATLYWYQQILGQGPKLLIQFQNNGVVDDSQLPKDRFSAERLKGVDSTLKIQPAKLEDSAVYLCASSLDGQYTEAFFGQGTRLTVV.

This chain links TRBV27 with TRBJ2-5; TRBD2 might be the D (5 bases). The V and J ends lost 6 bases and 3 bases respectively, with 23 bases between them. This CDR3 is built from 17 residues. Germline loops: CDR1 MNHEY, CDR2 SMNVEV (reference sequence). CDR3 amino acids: CASRADPLQEAEETQYF. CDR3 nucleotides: TGTGCCAGCAGGGCCGATCCACTTCAGGAGGCCGAAGAGACCCAGTACTTC.